The source of this T cell receptor (beta chain) is a study of T cell responses to AZD1222 COVID-19 vaccine. With 4 bases clipped from V and 0 bases from J, the junction kept 5 bases outside the gene matches. Germline assignment: CDR1 SGHAT and CDR2 FQNNGV. This CDR3 is built from 16 residues. Sequenced by immunoSEQ multiplex PCR; TCRdb stores in-frame clones only, minus some. The repertoire consists of around 77,000 clones, with around 87% occurring once and the leading ten covering around 24%. The chain joins TRBV11-2 to TRBJ2-1, with TRBD1 matching 8 bases. The source was peripheral blood, collected on day 0 of AZD1222 vaccination. This TCR came from an adult in good health. DNA for the CDR3: TGTGCCAGCAGCTCGGGGACAGGCCGCTCCTACAATGAGCAGTTCTTC. It translates to CASSSGTGRSYNEQFF.